The present entry profiles one TCR beta chain with its context. Which antigen it targets is not known. The input lacks base qualities; no much larger clone sits a single base away. V sheds 3 bases and J sheds 9 bases, leaving 13 bases between their ends. CDR1 and CDR2 are read off the germline V gene (reference sequence) as DFQATT and SNEGSKA. The CDR3 has 12 amino acids, counting the end cysteine and phenylalanine. The sequence is cut down to CDR3 DNA, 36 bases in frame from base 1. TCRbeta CDR3 regions were amplified from genomic DNA using the immunoSEQ Assay, a bias-controlled multiplex PCR. Per the original workflow: The number of nucleated cells in each sample was estimated from the amplification of reference gene primers within the assay. Sequence reads were collapsed and filtered to measure the absolute abundance of every unique TCRbeta CDR3 rearrangement. For each sample, productive Simpson clonality was calculated as the square root of Simpson's diversity index over productive rearrangements. TCRdb retrieved this table from immuneACCESS and kept in-frame rearrangements only. Not all clones are present; in checked studies, unresolved V genes account for under half, and no reason is known for the remainder. That table is the source of V, J and clone size, and D and trimming were worked out from the DNA. Within this sample are fewer than 300,000 clones, with 87% of them counted one time only. The ten largest clones represent roughly 1.6% of the sample.

A second Seattle source provided samples from volunteer blood donors who had recovered from COVID-19. The collaborating institutions used their own protocols to collect whole blood in K2EDTA tubes. Collaborator samples were shipped for TCRbeta analysis as frozen whole blood, isolated PBMCs, or DNA extracted from either sample type. The sample is drawn from a study of blood T cell repertoires in COVID-19 (dated by TCRdb to 2018 to 2021). At the level of the whole study: Collaborator samples came from the United States, Italy and Spain and covered acute and convalescent phases of COVID-19. The repertoires were released in a freely available public database meant as a resource for research on the immune response to SARS-CoV-2. The prospective study material was composed of cDNA or gDNA derived from T cells, B-cell-depleted T cells, or PBMCs. The sample metadata nearly always contained a de-identified subject ID, COVID-19 status, age in years and sex. Where HLA class I and class II types were available, the types were taken from metadata supplied by the sample provider, not from assay-based typing. The samples were drawn from two sources: the first 160 participants of the ongoing ImmuneRACE study, and 950 to 1,500 subjects contributed by 6 global collaborators. Subjects who had been exposed to COVID-19, were actively infected with it, or had recovered from it provided the deeply sampled blood TCRbeta repertoires that made up the dataset. On the study overall, not on this receptor specifically: The amount of clinical and demographic metadata varied by source and participant and was provided uncurated.

This clonotype originated in a woman aged 40 to 49 who had recovered from COVID-19. What was sequenced was peripheral blood. This chain joins TRBV20-1 to TRBJ2-3; TRBD1 is a possible D gene, resting on 6 matching bases. The CDR3: CSASPGQQTQYF. The DNA reads as follows: TGCAGTGCTAGTCCCGGACAGCAAACGCAGTATTTT.